Given below is one T cell receptor beta chain in context. Methods used by the authors: Counts of nucleated cells, estimated from reference gene primer amplification, were obtained. Generated by immunoSEQ multiplex PCR, the TCRdb table keeps only in-frame clones and is missing some. D and trimming were read from the DNA, whereas the V and J calls and clone size are those reported in that table. The data show about 41,000 clones, 87% seen once. The sample belongs to a study of blood T cell repertoires in COVID-19. Study-wide context: The samples span acute and convalescent COVID-19 from the United States, Italy and Spain.

The sample consisted of peripheral blood. The TCR sequence derives from a man aged 55 to 70 with acute or convalescent COVID-19.

The DNA for the CDR3 is TGCGCCAGCACCCCGAGGGCTAGCGGGGGATTAGGGGAGCTGTTTTTT. This translates into CASTPRASGGLGELFF. The chain links TRBV5-1 to TRBJ2-2; 10 nucleotides agree with TRBD2. Germline V lookup: CDR1 SGHRS, CDR2 YFSETQ. The CDR3 is 16 amino acids. After removal of 6 bases from V and 8 bases from J, the junction contained 13 bases not matched to a gene.